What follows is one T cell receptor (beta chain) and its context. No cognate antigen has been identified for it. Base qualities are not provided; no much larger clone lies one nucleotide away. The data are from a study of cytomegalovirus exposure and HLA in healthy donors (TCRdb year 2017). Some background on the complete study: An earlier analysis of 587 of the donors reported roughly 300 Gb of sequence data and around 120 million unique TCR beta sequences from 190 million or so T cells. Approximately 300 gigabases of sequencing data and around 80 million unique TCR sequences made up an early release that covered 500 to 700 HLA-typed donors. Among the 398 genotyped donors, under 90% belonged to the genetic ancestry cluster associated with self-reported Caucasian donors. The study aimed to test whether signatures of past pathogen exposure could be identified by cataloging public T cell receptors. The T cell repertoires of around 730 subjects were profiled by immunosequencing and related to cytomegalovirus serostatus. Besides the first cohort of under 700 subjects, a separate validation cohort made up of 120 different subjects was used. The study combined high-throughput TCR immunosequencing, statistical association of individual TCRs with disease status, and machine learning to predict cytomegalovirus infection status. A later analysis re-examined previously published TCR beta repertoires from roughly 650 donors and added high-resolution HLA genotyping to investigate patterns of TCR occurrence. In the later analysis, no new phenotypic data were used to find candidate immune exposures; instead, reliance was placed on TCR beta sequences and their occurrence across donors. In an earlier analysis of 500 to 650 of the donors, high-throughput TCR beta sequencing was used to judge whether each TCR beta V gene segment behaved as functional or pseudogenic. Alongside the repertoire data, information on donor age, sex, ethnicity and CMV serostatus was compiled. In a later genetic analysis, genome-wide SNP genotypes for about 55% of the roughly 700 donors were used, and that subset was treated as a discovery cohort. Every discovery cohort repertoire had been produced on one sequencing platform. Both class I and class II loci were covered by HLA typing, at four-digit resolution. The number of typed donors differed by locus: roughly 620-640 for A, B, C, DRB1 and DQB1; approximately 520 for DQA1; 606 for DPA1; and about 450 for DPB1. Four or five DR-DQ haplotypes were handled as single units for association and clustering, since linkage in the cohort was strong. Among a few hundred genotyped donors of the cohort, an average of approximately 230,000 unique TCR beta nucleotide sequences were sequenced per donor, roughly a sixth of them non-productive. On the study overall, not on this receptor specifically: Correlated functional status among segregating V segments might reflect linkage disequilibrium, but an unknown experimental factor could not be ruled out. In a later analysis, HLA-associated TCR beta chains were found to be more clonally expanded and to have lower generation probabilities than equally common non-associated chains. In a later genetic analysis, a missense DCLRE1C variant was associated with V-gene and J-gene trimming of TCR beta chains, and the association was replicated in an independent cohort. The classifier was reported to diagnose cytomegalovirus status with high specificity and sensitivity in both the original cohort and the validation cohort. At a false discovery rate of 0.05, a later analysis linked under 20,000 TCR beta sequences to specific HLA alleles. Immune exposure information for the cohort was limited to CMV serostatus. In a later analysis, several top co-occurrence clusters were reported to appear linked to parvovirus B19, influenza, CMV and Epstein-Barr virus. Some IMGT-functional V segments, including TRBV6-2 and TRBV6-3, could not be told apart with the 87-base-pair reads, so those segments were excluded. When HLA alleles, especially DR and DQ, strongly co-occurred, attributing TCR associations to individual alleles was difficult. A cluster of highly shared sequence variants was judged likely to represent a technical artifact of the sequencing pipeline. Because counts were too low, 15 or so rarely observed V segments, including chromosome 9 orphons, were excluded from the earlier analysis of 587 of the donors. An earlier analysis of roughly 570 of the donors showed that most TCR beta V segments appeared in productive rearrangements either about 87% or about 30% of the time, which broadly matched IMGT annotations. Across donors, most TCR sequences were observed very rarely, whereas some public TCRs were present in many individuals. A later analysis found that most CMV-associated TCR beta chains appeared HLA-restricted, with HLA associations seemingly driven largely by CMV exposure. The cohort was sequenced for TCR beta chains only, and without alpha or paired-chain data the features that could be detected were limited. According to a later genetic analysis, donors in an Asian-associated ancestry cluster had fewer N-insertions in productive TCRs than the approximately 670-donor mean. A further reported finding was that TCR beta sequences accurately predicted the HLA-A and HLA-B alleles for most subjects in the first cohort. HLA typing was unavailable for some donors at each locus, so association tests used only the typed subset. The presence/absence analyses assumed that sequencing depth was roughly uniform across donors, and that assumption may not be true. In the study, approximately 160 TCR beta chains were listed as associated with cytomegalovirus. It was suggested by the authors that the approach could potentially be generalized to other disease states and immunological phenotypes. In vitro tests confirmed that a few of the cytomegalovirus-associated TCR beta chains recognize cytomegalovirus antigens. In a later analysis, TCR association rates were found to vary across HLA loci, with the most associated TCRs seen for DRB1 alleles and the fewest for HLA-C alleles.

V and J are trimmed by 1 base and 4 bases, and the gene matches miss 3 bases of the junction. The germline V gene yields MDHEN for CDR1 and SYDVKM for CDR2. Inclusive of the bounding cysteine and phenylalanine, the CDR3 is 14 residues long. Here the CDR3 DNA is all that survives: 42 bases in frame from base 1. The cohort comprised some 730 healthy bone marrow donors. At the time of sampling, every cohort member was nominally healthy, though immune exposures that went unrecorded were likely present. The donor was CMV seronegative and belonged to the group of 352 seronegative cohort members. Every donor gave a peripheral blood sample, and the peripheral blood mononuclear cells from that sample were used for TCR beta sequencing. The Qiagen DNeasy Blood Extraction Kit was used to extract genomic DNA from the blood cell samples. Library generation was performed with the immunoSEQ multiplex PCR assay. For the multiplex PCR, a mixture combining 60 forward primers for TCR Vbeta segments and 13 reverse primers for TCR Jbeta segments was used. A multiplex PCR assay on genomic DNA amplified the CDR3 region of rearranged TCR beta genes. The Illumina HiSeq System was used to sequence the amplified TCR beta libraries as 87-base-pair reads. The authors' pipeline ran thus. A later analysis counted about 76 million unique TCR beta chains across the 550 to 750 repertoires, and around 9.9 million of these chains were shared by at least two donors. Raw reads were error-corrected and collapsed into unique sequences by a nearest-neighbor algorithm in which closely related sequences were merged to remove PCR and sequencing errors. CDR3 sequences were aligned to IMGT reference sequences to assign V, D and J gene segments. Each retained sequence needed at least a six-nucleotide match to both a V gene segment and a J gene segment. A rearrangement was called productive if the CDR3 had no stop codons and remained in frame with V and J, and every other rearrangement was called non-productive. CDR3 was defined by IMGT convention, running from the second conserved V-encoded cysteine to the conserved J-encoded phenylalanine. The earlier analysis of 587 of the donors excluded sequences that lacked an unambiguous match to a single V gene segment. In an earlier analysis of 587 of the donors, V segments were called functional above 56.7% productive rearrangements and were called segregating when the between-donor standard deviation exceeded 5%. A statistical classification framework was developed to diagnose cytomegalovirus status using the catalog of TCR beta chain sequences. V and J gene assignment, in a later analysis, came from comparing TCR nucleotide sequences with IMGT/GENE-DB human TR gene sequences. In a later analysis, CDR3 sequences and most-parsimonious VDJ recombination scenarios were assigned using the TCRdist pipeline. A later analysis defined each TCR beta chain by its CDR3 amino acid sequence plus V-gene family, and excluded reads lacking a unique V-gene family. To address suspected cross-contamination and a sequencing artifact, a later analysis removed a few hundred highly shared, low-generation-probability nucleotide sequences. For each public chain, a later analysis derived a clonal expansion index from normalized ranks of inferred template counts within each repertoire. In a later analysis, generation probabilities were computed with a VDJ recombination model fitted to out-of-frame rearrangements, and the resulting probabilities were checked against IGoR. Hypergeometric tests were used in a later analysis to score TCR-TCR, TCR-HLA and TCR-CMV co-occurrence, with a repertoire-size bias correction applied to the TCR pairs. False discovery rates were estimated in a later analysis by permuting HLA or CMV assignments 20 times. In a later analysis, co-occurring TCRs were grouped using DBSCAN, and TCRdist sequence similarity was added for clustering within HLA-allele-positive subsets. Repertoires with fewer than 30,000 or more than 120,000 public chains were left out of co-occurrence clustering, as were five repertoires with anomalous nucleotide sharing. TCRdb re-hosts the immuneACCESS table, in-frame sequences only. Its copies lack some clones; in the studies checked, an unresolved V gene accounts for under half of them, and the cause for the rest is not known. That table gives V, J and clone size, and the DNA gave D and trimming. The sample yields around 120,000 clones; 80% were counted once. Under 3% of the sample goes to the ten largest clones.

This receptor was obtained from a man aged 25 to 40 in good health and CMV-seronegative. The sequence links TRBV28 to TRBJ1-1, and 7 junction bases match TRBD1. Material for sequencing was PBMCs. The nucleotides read TGTGCCAGCAGTTTATTCGGGACAGCCACTGAAGCTTTCTTT. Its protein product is CASSLFGTATEAFF.